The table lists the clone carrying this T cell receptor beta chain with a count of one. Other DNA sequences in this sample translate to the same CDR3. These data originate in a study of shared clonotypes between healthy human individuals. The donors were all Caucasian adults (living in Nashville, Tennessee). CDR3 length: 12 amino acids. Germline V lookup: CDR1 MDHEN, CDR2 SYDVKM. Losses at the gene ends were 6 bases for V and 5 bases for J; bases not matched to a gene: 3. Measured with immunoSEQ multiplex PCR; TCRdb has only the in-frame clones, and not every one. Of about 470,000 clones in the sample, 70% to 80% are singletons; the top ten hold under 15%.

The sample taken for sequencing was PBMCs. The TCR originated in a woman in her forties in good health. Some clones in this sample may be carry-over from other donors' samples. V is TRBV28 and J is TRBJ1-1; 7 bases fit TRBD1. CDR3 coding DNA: TGTGCCAGCAGGGGCAGGGGGACTGAAGCTTTCTTT. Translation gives CASRGRGTEAFF.